Below are 22 T cell receptor beta chains sequenced from a single sample in a study of blood T cells in healthy people across ages. The authors ran a second PCR of 7 to 11 cycles using a sample-barcoded 5' primer and a J-beta primer mix. TCRdb re-called the 5' RACE reads through MiXCR, storing one row per CDR3 protein. The repertoire has approximately 880,000 distinct CDR3 sequences, approximately 49% of them found once; the top ten carry around 15%. The sample was blood. The origin of the receptors is a man aged 25 to 40 in good health.

The V and J genes are TRBV5-8 and TRBJ2-1, with D uncertain. This CDR3 region has 16 residues. Per germline, CDR1 SGHTS and CDR2 YDEGEE. V lost 0 bases and J 0 bases, leaving 10 bases between the germline ends. The CDR3 protein is CASSLGTPSSYNEQFF. The CDR3, as DNA: TGTGCCAGCAGCTTGGGTACACCGAGCTCCTACAATGAGCAGTTCTTC.

V and J are TRBV20-1 and TRBJ2-2; D possibly corresponds to TRBD1 (6 bases). The V end was cut by 3 bases, the J end by 7 bases, with 12 bases between. Germline V CDR1 and CDR2: DFQATT, SNEGSKA (reference sequence). This CDR3 region has 13 residues. CDR3 nucleotides: TGCAGTGCTAGCAGGGGTGGTAACGGGGAGCTGTTTTTT. This translates into CSASRGGNGELFF.

CDR3 loop: CSGRTSGGLETQYF. The CDR3 bases are TGCAGCGGGAGAACTAGCGGGGGGTTAGAGACCCAGTACTTC. This chain uses TRBV29-1 with TRBJ2-5; TRBD2 matches at 12 bases. Germline V gene lookup returns CDR1 SQVTM and CDR2 ANQGSEA. There are 14 residues in the CDR3. J lost 4 bases, V lost 7 bases, and 7 bases had no gene match. Combining the CDR3 with reference TRBV29-1 and TRBJ2-5 gives the whole variable domain SAVISQKPSRDICQRGTSLTIQCQVDSQVTMMFWYRQQPGQSLTLIATANQGSEATYESGFVIDKFPISRPNLTFSTLTVSNMSPEDSSIYLCSGRTSGGLETQYFGPGTRLLVL.

This chain joins TRBV10-3 and TRBJ2-6; no definite D call. The CDR3 loop spans 14 amino acids. Per the germline V gene, CDR1 is ENHRY and CDR2 is SYGVKD. Trimming removed 3 bases from V and 10 bases from J, with 13 bases in between. CDR3 loop: CAISDFNTANVLTF. For the CDR3, the DNA is TGTGCCATCAGTGATTTTAACACCGCTAACGTCCTGACTTTC.

The J gene is TRBJ1-2, the V gene TRBV5-5; D is unclear. The germline V and J ends were trimmed by 0 bases and 8 bases, with 17 bases remaining between them. Germline V gene lookup returns CDR1 SGHKS and CDR2 YYEKEE (reference sequence). The CDR3 spans 15 residues. CDR3 residues: CASSLDVDRRLGYTF. DNA of the CDR3: TGTGCCAGCAGCTTGGATGTTGACCGTAGGTTAGGCTACACCTTC.

The chain carries TRBV25-1 and TRBJ1-1; D call uncertain. Per germline, CDR1 MGHDK and CDR2 SYGVNS. Trimming pared 4 bases from V and 0 bases from J, leaving 9 bases between. The CDR3 runs 14 residues. Written as DNA, the CDR3 is TGTGCCAGCAGTGCCTTAACGGTGAACACTGAAGCTTTCTTT. This sequence encodes CASSALTVNTEAFF.

This clonotype was seen at least ten times. The V call is TRBV4-2, the J call TRBJ2-1; 11 bases align to TRBD2. This CDR3 is built from 15 residues. With 1 base clipped from V and 6 bases from J, the junction kept 2 bases outside the gene matches. Germline V gene lookup returns CDR1 LGHNA and CDR2 YNFKEQ. CDR3 region: CASSQGLAGINEQFF. As DNA, the CDR3 is TGTGCCAGCAGCCAAGGACTAGCGGGGATCAATGAGCAGTTCTTC.

The DNA of the CDR3 is TGTGCCACCAGCGGGCAGGGACTATCCTACAATGAGCAGTTCTTC. Translated: CATSGQGLSYNEQFF. The V and J genes are TRBV15 and TRBJ2-1; TRBD2 agrees at 7 bases. CDR1 and CDR2 from the germline V gene are LNHNV and YYDKDF (reference sequence). This CDR3 is 15 amino acids long. The V gene end was trimmed by 5 bases and the J gene end by 1 base; junction bases not matched to a gene: 5.

This clonotype was seen a handful of times. The chain uses TRBV28 and TRBJ2-5; D may be TRBD2 (6 bases). V dropped 5 bases and J dropped 9 bases, with 13 bases sitting between them. Germline CDR1 is MDHEN and CDR2 is SYDVKM. CDR3 length: 12 amino acids. The chain's CDR3 is CASSTTRGSQYF. In nucleotides, the CDR3 is TGTGCCAGCAGTACGACTCGGGGGTCCCAGTACTTC.

This clonotype was picked up one time. This chain connects TRBV7-2 to TRBJ1-2, with D possibly being TRBD1 (5 bases). The CDR3 has 14 amino acids. From germline, CDR1 is SGHTA and CDR2 FQGNSA. Trimming shortened V by 1 base and J by 8 bases, and 14 bases separated the two germline ends. CDR3: CASSLDQAQGGYTF. The CDR3 DNA sequence: TGTGCCAGCAGCTTAGACCAGGCCCAGGGCGGCTACACCTTC.

V gene TRBV21-1 combines with J gene TRBJ2-5; the table's TRBD1 call for D was not verified on the DNA. TRBV21-1 is a documented pseudogene. The CDR3 sequence is 15 residues long. CDR3 in amino acids: CASSKVGKGEETRYF. The CDR3 DNA reads TGTGCCAGCAGCAAAGTAGGAAAGGGGGAAGAGACCCGGTACTTC.

This chain joins TRBV4-3 and TRBJ2-1; D is tentatively TRBD1 or TRBD2 (5 bases each). V dropped 0 bases and J dropped 10 bases, with 10 bases sitting between them. The germline CDR1 and CDR2 sequences are LGHNA and YSLEER. The CDR3 length is 13 residues. The CDR3 nucleotides are TGCGCCAGCAGCCAAGATTCGGGACGAGAGCAGTTCTTC. This translates into CASSQDSGREQFF.

This clonotype was seen only a few times. The CDR3 DNA follows: TGTGCCAGCAGTCCGGGAGTTAGCACAGATACGCAGTATTTT. As protein: CASSPGVSTDTQYF. This chain joins TRBV6-2 or TRBV6-3 and TRBJ2-3; tentatively, D is TRBD2 (6 bases). CDR1 MNHEY and CDR2 SVGEGT come from the germline V gene. The CDR3 is 14 residues long. V gave up 5 bases and J gave up 0 bases, with 9 bases separating them.

The chain has TRBV20-1 and TRBJ2-3, with TRBD1 matching over 7 bases. The V and J ends lost 0 bases and 4 bases, in that order; junction bases with no gene match: 10. In germline, CDR1 is DFQATT, CDR2 SNEGSKA (reference sequence). The CDR3 is made up of 16 amino acids. The CDR3 loop is CSARDLEGATADTQYF. In DNA form, the CDR3 reads TGCAGTGCTAGAGATCTCGAGGGGGCAACGGCAGATACGCAGTATTTT.

This clonotype has only one observation. The chain is built from TRBV5-1 and TRBJ1-6, with D possibly being TRBD1 (5 bases). Germline V CDR1 and CDR2: SGHRS, YFSETQ. CDR3 length: 15 amino acids. V was trimmed by 4 bases and J by 10 bases, leaving 18 bases between them. CDR3 nucleotides: TGCGCCAGCAGCCCCCTGGGGCAGGGTCAATCACCCCTCCACTTT. It translates to CASSPLGQGQSPLHF.

The chain couples TRBV6-2 or TRBV6-3 to TRBJ2-7; TRBD1 might be the D (6 bases). The CDR3 is 16 residues long. V lost 5 bases, J lost 2 bases, and 19 bases lay in between. Germline V gene sequence: CDR1 MNHEY, CDR2 SVGEGT. The CDR3 nucleotides are TGTGCCAGCAGTCTACTACAGGGTTTGGGAGCCTACGAGCAGTACTTC. Encoded protein: CASSLLQGLGAYEQYF.

The chain employs TRBV12-3 or TRBV12-4 and TRBJ1-2, with 11 nucleotides matching TRBD1. V dropped 3 bases and J dropped 4; count of bases not matched to a gene: 16. This CDR3 has 19 amino acids. Here the CDR3 DNA reads TGTGCCAGCAGTTTTAGGACAGGGGGCCTTGGAAGGCCGATCTATGGCTACACCTTC. The encoded protein is CASSFRTGGLGRPIYGYTF.

The CDR3 sequence: CSVEEGLARQTQYF. The CDR3 bases are TGCAGCGTTGAAGAAGGACTAGCGCGCCAGACCCAGTACTTC. This chain connects TRBV29-1 to TRBJ2-5; 9 nucleotides agree with TRBD2. Germline loops: CDR1 SQVTM, CDR2 ANQGSEA. J gave up 6 bases and V 0 bases, and 5 bases lay outside the gene matches. This CDR3 region has 14 residues. The full variable domain, in which reference TRBV29-1 and TRBJ2-5 provide the parts outside the CDR3, is SAVISQKPSRDICQRGTSLTIQCQVDSQVTMMFWYRQQPGQSLTLIATANQGSEATYESGFVIDKFPISRPNLTFSTLTVSNMSPEDSSIYLCSVEEGLARQTQYFGPGTRLLVL.

As regards this clonotype: This may be a read error: a much more frequent sequence differs by one nucleotide. The chain employs TRBV2 and TRBJ2-1; D perhaps matches TRBD1 (5 bases). V was cut by 6 bases and J by 7 bases, with 13 bases left in between. CDR3 length equals 13 residues. CDR1 is SNHLY, CDR2 FYNNEI, per germline. CDR3 nucleotides: TGTGCCAGCAGGGAAAGGGGTTCAAATGAGCAGTTCTTC. The encoded protein is CASRERGSNEQFF.

The CDR3 DNA follows: TGCGCCAGCACTCCGGACAGGGAGGGTGAGCAGTTCTTC. This translates into CASTPDREGEQFF. This sequence joins TRBV4-1 and TRBJ2-1; TRBD1 is a possible D gene (8 bases). CDR3 length equals 13 residues. Trimming cost V 7 bases and J 9 bases, with 16 bases left between them. The germline V gene has CDR1 MGHRA and CDR2 YSYEKL.

The rearrangement links TRBV2 to TRBJ2-7; D uncertain. Looked up from germline, CDR1 is SNHLY and CDR2 is FYNNEI. V lost 4 bases, J lost 0 bases, and 10 bases lay in between. The CDR3 loop spans 14 amino acids. The DNA of the CDR3 is TGTGCCAGCAGTGTTTCTAGTAGCTCCTACGAGCAGTACTTC. Translating it yields CASSVSSSSYEQYF. The full variable domain, completed using reference TRBV2 and TRBJ2-7, is EPEVTQTPSHQVTQMGQEVILRCVPISNHLYFYWYRQILGQKVEFLVSFYNNEISEKSEIFDDQFSVERPDGSNFTLKIRSTKLEDSAMYFCASSVSSSSYEQYFGPGTRLTVT.

This clonotype was found many times. The chain is built from TRBV29-1 and TRBJ2-1, with TRBD1 matching over 7 bases. With 3 bases clipped from V and 7 bases from J, the junction kept 6 bases outside the gene matches. Germline V lookup: CDR1 SQVTM, CDR2 ANQGSEA. This CDR3 spans 13 amino acids. CDR3 nucleotide sequence: TGCAGCGTTGATGCTGACAGGGAGAATGAGCAGTTCTTC. Its protein product is CSVDADRENEQFF.